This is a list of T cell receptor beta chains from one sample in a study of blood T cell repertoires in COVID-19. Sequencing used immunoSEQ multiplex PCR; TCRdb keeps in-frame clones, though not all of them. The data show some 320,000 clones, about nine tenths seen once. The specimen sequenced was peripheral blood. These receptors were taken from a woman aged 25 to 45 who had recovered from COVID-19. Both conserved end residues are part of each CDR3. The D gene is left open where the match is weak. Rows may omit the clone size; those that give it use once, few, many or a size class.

cdr3_aa: CASSPRGQGEAFF; cdr3_nt: TGTGCCAGCTCACCAAGGGGGCAGGGAGAAGCTTTCTTT; clone_size: -; v_call: TRBV18; j_call: TRBJ1-1; d_call: TRBD1
cdr3_aa: CASRPAGNTEAFF; cdr3_nt: TGTGCCAGCAGACCCGCGGGGAACACTGAAGCTTTCTTT; clone_size: -; v_call: TRBV6-5; j_call: TRBJ1-1; d_call: -
cdr3_aa: CASYGQGGQPQHF; cdr3_nt: TGTGCCAGCTACGGGCAGGGCGGACAGCCCCAGCATTTT; clone_size: -; v_call: TRBV6-5; j_call: TRBJ1-5; d_call: -
cdr3_aa: CSVENRGNHGYTF; cdr3_nt: TGCAGCGTTGAAAACAGAGGGAATCATGGCTACACCTTC; clone_size: -; v_call: TRBV29-1; j_call: TRBJ1-2; d_call: -
cdr3_aa: CASSSPAGTGDWYGYTF; cdr3_nt: TGTGCCAGCAGTTCTCCCGCCGGGACAGGGGATTGGTATGGCTACACCTTC; clone_size: -; v_call: TRBV28; j_call: TRBJ1-2; d_call: TRBD1
cdr3_aa: CAARQGGDTDTQYF; cdr3_nt: TGTGCCGCGCGACAGGGAGGTGACACAGATACGCAGTATTTT; clone_size: -; v_call: TRBV6-5; j_call: TRBJ2-3; d_call: -
cdr3_aa: CAISDGGGNSPLHF; cdr3_nt: TGTGCCATCAGTGATGGAGGGGGCAATTCACCCCTCCACTTT; clone_size: -; v_call: TRBV10-3; j_call: TRBJ1-6; d_call: TRBD1
cdr3_aa: CASCLGAWGTEAFF; cdr3_nt: TGTGCCAGTTGCCTGGGAGCGTGGGGCACTGAAGCTTTCTTT; clone_size: -; v_call: TRBV19; j_call: TRBJ1-1; d_call: -
cdr3_aa: CASSPGTGSFNEQFF; cdr3_nt: TGTGCCAGCAGTCCCGGGACAGGGAGCTTCAATGAGCAGTTCTTC; clone_size: many; v_call: TRBV5-4; j_call: TRBJ2-1; d_call: TRBD1
cdr3_aa: CASSYSALNTEAFF; cdr3_nt: TGTGCCAGCAGTTACTCAGCGTTGAACACTGAAGCTTTCTTT; clone_size: -; v_call: TRBV6-5; j_call: TRBJ1-1; d_call: -